The 18 T cell receptor beta chains below come from one sample, sequenced in a study of T cell clones after liver transplantation (dated by TCRdb to about 2019). The library was obtained by the immunoSEQ multiplex PCR assay. TCRdb provides this immuneACCESS table in a form limited to in-frame rearrangements. Some clones are lacking; in checked studies, under half of them reflect an unresolved V gene, and why the rest are absent is not known. The sample data list 93,000 or so clones, and about 81% of these were observed just once. In total, the top ten clones hold approximately 2.9% of the sample. Material: CD4+ T cells from blood, obtained around 50 months after liver transplant. The receptors come from a human patient who received a liver transplant. After a transplant, some of the T cells may come from the graft donor.

The V gene is TRBV6-5, the J gene TRBJ2-7, with 8 bases that match TRBD2. Germline V lookup: CDR1 MNHEY, CDR2 SVGAGI. The CDR3 is made up of 13 amino acids. V gave up 6 bases and J gave up 2 bases; unmatched junction bases: 3. CDR3: CASRTSATYEQYF. CDR3 sequence (DNA): TGTGCCAGCAGGACTAGCGCGACCTACGAGCAGTACTTC.

The chain combines TRBV7-7 with TRBJ2-5; the D gene is possibly TRBD1 (6 bases). Deletions cut 5 bases from V and 0 bases from J, with 10 bases between. Germline V CDR1 and CDR2: SSHAT, FNYEAQ (reference sequence). This CDR3 has 14 amino acids. CDR3 DNA sequence: TGTGCCAGCAGCAAGGACAGTTACCAAGAGACCCAGTACTTC. Encoded protein: CASSKDSYQETQYF.

This clone showed up just a few times. This rearrangement joins TRBV18 to TRBJ1-6; a weak D match, TRBD1 (5 bases). Trimming stripped 6 bases from V and 5 bases from J, with 11 bases between. This CDR3 region has 14 residues. CDR1 and CDR2 from the germline V gene are KGHSH and LQKENI. The CDR3 spells CASSPGTDNSPLHF. The CDR3 region has the DNA TGTGCCAGCTCCCCAGGGACGGATAATTCACCCCTCCACTTT. The full variable domain, with the rest looked up from reference TRBV18 and TRBJ1-6, is NAGVMQNPRHLVRRRGQEARLRCSPMKGHSHVYWYRQLPEEGLKFMVYLQKENIIDESGMPKERFSAEFPKEGPSILRIQQVVRGDSAAYFCASSPGTDNSPLHFGNGTRLTVT.

The chain couples TRBV5-4 to TRBJ2-5; D remains ambiguous. V lost 0 bases, J lost 3 bases, and 12 bases lay in between. The CDR3 contains 15 residues. CDR1 is SGHNT, CDR2 YYREEE, per germline (reference sequence). CDR3 nucleotide sequence: TGTGCCAGCAGCTTGGAAGGGCATGGCGAAGAGACCCAGTACTTC. It yields the protein CASSLEGHGEETQYF.

This clone was detected once. The chain recombines TRBV6-5 with TRBJ2-7; D is ambiguous. The CDR3 has 11 residues. The ends were cut back, 6 bases at V and 0 bases at J, with 3 bases in the middle. CDR1 and CDR2 (germline): MNHEY, SVGAGI. DNA for the CDR3: TGTGCCAGCAGGAGCTCCTACGAGCAGTACTTC. Encoded protein: CASRSSYEQYF.

The chain joins TRBV28 to TRBJ1-5; no definite D call. Germline CDR1 is MDHEN and CDR2 is SYDVKM. Trimming left V 6 bases short and J 0 bases short, with 9 bases between. CDR3 length: 14 residues. The CDR3 DNA reads as TGTGCCAGCAGCCTTGACAATAGCAATCAGCCCCAGCATTTT. Residues: CASSLDNSNQPQHF.

V is TRBV7-2 and J is TRBJ1-4, with D possibly TRBD1 on 6 matching bases. The CDR3 is made up of 14 amino acids. The germline V and J ends were trimmed by 5 bases and 8 bases, with 15 bases remaining between them. Looked up from germline, CDR1 is SGHTA and CDR2 is FQGNSA. The CDR3 loop reads CASSRGGGEEKLFF. CDR3 DNA: TGTGCCAGCAGCAGAGGGGGGGGCGAGGAAAAACTGTTTTTT.

The V and J genes are TRBV18 and TRBJ2-2; D is unclear. The germline V and J ends were trimmed by 3 bases and 1 base, with 3 bases remaining between them. The CDR3 is made up of 13 amino acids. Per the germline V gene, CDR1 is KGHSH and CDR2 is LQKENI. The DNA for the CDR3 is TGTGCCAGCTCACCTTTGAACACCGGGGAGCTGTTTTTT. Protein product: CASSPLNTGELFF.

This clone was observed a few times. V is TRBV30 and J is TRBJ1-1; 10 nucleotides line up with TRBD1. The CDR3 is 17 residues long. The trim removed 6 bases at V and 3 bases at J, leaving 16 bases unmatched. CDR1 and CDR2 (germline): GTSNPN, SVGIG (reference sequence). The CDR3 loop reads CACFPGQGPGRDTEAFF. Here the CDR3 DNA reads TGTGCCTGTTTTCCGGGACAGGGGCCCGGCCGGGACACTGAAGCTTTCTTT.

The rearrangement joins TRBV29-1 to TRBJ2-3; the match to TRBD2 covers 7 bases. In germline, CDR1 is SQVTM, CDR2 ANQGSEA. This CDR3 is built from 15 residues. V gave up 4 bases and J gave up 1 base; unmatched junction bases: 8. The CDR3 DNA reads TGCAGCGTTGTAGGGGCTCTAGCGGGCACAGATACGCAGTATTTT. It specifies CSVVGALAGTDTQYF.

V gene TRBV5-4 combines with J gene TRBJ2-1, with 7 bases identical to TRBD2. From germline, CDR1 is SGHNT and CDR2 YYREEE (reference sequence). The J segment lost 9 bases and the V segment lost 3 bases, leaving 6 bases of the junction unmatched. This CDR3 comprises 13 residues. CDR3 DNA: TGTGCCAGCAGCTCCGGGACTATCATTGAGCAGTTCTTC. It encodes CASSSGTIIEQFF.

To note about this clone: A much larger clone differs by one base, so this may be a read error. CDR3 in amino acids: CASSKQGNQPQHF. The CDR3, as DNA: TGTGCCAGCAGCAAACAGGGCAATCAGCCCCAGCATTTT. This chain connects TRBV7-2 to TRBJ1-5; weak D call: TRBD1 (5 bases). Germline CDR1 is SGHTA and CDR2 is FQGNSA. V lost 5 bases, J lost 2 bases, and 7 bases lay in between. CDR3 length equals 13 residues.

The chain has TRBV27 and TRBJ1-3, with 7 bases aligning to TRBD1. This CDR3 has 16 residues. The germline gives CDR1 MNHEY, CDR2 SMNVEV (reference sequence). The V gene end was trimmed by 3 bases and the J gene end by 3 bases; junction bases not matched to a gene: 8. CDR3 amino acids: CASSFRQGGSGNTIYF. DNA for the CDR3: TGTGCCAGCAGTTTTCGACAGGGTGGTAGTGGAAACACCATATATTTT.

V is TRBV12-2 and J is TRBJ1-2; TRBD1, the table's D call, lacks a check against the DNA. TRBV12-2 counts as a pseudogene. CDR3 length equals 17 residues. CDR3 sequence (DNA): TGTGCAAGTCGCTTAGAACTCTTGAGGACAGGGATCTATGGCTACACCTTC. Amino acids: CASRLELLRTGIYGYTF.

The V gene is TRBV6-5, the J gene TRBJ1-5, with 10 positions matching TRBD1. The CDR3 runs to 13 residues. J was trimmed by 7 bases and V by 6 bases; bases with no gene match: 3. CDR1 and CDR2 (germline): MNHEY, SVGAGI. As DNA, the CDR3 is TGTGCCAGCAGAGGGACAGGGGCCCAGCCCCAGCATTTT. Its protein is CASRGTGAQPQHF.

This chain uses TRBV7-3 with TRBJ1-1, with D possibly being TRBD1 (5 bases). Germline V gene lookup returns CDR1 SGHTA and CDR2 FQGTGA. The length of the CDR3 is 12 residues. Trimming took 3 bases from V and 4 from J, leaving 6 bases between them. CDR3 amino acids: CASSFGATEAFF. CDR3 nucleotide sequence: TGTGCCAGCAGCTTCGGGGCCACTGAAGCTTTCTTT.

CDR3 loop: CASSIRQGPDTQYF. CDR3 in DNA: TGTGCCAGCAGTATCAGACAGGGACCAGATACGCAGTATTTT. V gene TRBV27 combines with J gene TRBJ2-3, with 7 nucleotides matching TRBD1. CDR3 length equals 14 residues. V trimming: 5 bases; J trimming: 4 bases; junction bases outside the gene matches: 6. CDR1 and CDR2 from the germline V gene are MNHEY and SMNVEV (reference sequence).

The chain couples TRBV5-1 to TRBJ2-1; unclear D gene. This CDR3 region has 16 residues. The germline V gene has CDR1 SGHRS and CDR2 YFSETQ. V lost 0 bases to trimming and J lost 0 bases, with 10 bases between them. Here the CDR3 reads CASSLAVLSSYNEQFF. The CDR3 DNA reads TGCGCCAGCAGCTTGGCTGTGCTAAGCTCCTACAATGAGCAGTTCTTC.